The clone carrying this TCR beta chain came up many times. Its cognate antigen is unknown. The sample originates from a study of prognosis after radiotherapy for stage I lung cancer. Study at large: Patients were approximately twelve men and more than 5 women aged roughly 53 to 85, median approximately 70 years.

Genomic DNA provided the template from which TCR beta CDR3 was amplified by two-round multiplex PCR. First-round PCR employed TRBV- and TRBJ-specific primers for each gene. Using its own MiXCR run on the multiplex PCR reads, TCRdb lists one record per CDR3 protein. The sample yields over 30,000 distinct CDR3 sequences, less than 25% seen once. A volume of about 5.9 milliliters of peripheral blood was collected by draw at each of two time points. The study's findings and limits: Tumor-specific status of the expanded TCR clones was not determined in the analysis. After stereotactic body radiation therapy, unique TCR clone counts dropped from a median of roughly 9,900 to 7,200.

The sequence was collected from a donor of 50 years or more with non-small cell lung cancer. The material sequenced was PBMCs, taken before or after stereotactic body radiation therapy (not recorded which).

The CDR3 here is CASSPRGTSSYNSPLHF. The CDR3 coding sequence is TGTGCCAGCAGCCCCAGGGGTACGAGCTCCTATAATTCACCCCTCCACTTT. The rearrangement links TRBV6-1 to TRBJ1-6; weak D call: TRBD1 (6 bases). V was shortened by 6 bases and J by 0 bases, with 15 bases between the two germline ends. The germline CDR1 and CDR2 sequences are MNHNS and SASEGT. The CDR3 spans 17 residues.